This is a list of T cell receptor beta chains from one sample in a study of blood T cell repertoires in COVID-19. TCRdb's copy holds only in-frame clones and misses some; the assay was immunoSEQ multiplex PCR. Of about 530,000 clones listed, about 89% were seen once; the top ten hold less than 9%. The sample consisted of peripheral blood. Receptors were obtained from a woman in her forties or fifties with COVID-19, enrolled during active disease. The CDR3 runs from the conserved cysteine through the conserved F or W. Each record gives: J gene, clone size, V gene, CDR3 length, D gene, CDR3 protein, CDR3 DNA. D genes are given only for firm matches. Clone sizes are given selectively: once, few, many, or a class where the clone is expanded.

J: TRBJ2-3
size: NA
V: TRBV19
length: 13
D: NA
CDR3: CAAAGAPADTQYF
DNA: TGTGCTGCTGCGGGGGCCCCTGCGGATACGCAGTATTTT

J: TRBJ2-3
size: NA
V: TRBV5-4
length: 12
D: NA
CDR3: CASSFTADTQYF
DNA: TGTGCCAGCAGCTTTACGGCAGATACGCAGTATTTT

J: TRBJ1-5
size: once
V: TRBV7-2
length: 14
D: NA
CDR3: CASSPTFGGQPQHF
DNA: TGTGCCAGCAGCCCTACCTTTGGGGGGCAGCCCCAGCATTTT

J: TRBJ1-1
size: NA
V: TRBV11-3
length: 14
D: NA
CDR3: CASSSRSINTEAFF
DNA: TGTGCCAGCAGCTCCAGGTCTATAAACACTGAAGCTTTCTTT

J: TRBJ1-2
size: NA
V: TRBV5-6
length: 17
D: TRBD1
CDR3: CASSLTTGTGANYGYTF
DNA: TGTGCCAGCAGCCTCACAACCGGGACAGGGGCTAACTATGGCTACACCTTC

J: TRBJ2-3
size: few
V: TRBV7-9
length: 14
D: TRBD2
CDR3: CASSFGGNTDTQYF
DNA: TGTGCCAGCAGCTTCGGGGGGAACACAGATACGCAGTATTTT

J: TRBJ1-1
size: once
V: TRBV5-1
length: 16
D: NA
CDR3: CASSLKRQGMNTEAFF
DNA: TGCGCCAGCAGCTTAAAACGGCAGGGCATGAACACTGAAGCTTTCTTT

J: TRBJ1-1
size: NA
V: TRBV13
length: 13
D: NA
CDR3: CASSLGRQGLAFF
DNA: TGTGCCAGCAGCTTAGGCCGACAAGGCTTGGCTTTCTTT

J: TRBJ1-1
size: NA
V: TRBV28
length: 14
D: TRBD1
CDR3: CASSPGQEGTEAFF
DNA: TGTGCCAGCAGTCCGGGACAGGAAGGAACTGAAGCTTTCTTT

J: TRBJ2-2
size: NA
V: TRBV11-2
length: 14
D: NA
CDR3: CASSLGGYTGELFF
DNA: TGTGCCAGCAGCTTGGGGGGATACACCGGGGAGCTGTTTTTT

J: TRBJ1-1
size: NA
V: TRBV6-1
length: 11
D: TRBD1
CDR3: CASSEAKTGQW
DNA: TGTGCCAGCAGTGAAGCCAAGACGGGACAGTGG

J: TRBJ2-2
size: NA
V: TRBV27
length: 16
D: NA
CDR3: CASSLMGLINTGELFF
DNA: TGTGCCAGCAGTTTGATGGGACTGATTAACACCGGGGAGCTGTTTTTT

J: TRBJ1-2
size: once
V: TRBV15
length: 14
D: NA
CDR3: CATSRAQGLLGYTF
DNA: TGTGCCACCAGCAGAGCACAGGGACTACTAGGCTACACCTTC

J: TRBJ2-7
size: NA
V: TRBV11-2
length: 13
D: NA
CDR3: CASSSDTDYEQYF
DNA: TGTGCCAGCAGCTCGGATACAGACTACGAGCAGTACTTC

J: TRBJ2-7
size: few
V: TRBV4-2
length: 13
D: NA
CDR3: CASSQESTYEQYF
DNA: TGTGCCAGCAGCCAAGAGAGCACCTACGAGCAGTACTTC

J: TRBJ2-4
size: NA
V: TRBV19
length: 17
D: NA
CDR3: CASSQGRDTGAKNIQYF
DNA: TGTGCCAGTAGTCAGGGCCGGGACACGGGAGCCAAAAACATTCAGTACTTC

J: TRBJ2-7
size: NA
V: TRBV9
length: 15
D: TRBD1
CDR3: CASSSTGGGSYEQYF
DNA: TGTGCCAGCAGCTCCACAGGGGGTGGCTCCTACGAGCAGTACTTC

J: TRBJ2-7
size: NA
V: TRBV11-2
length: 16
D: NA
CDR3: CASTLSEGRGRYEQYF
DNA: TGTGCCAGCACCTTATCGGAGGGCCGTGGGAGGTACGAGCAGTACTTC

J: TRBJ2-7
size: NA
V: TRBV7-3
length: 16
D: TRBD1
CDR3: CASSYGPGQGTYEQYF
DNA: TGTGCCAGCAGCTATGGTCCGGGACAGGGCACCTACGAGCAGTACTTC

J: TRBJ2-5
size: NA
V: TRBV6-5
length: 14
D: NA
CDR3: CASSPDSREETQYF
DNA: TGTGCCAGCAGCCCCGACAGTCGAGAGGAGACCCAGTACTTC

J: TRBJ2-7
size: NA
V: TRBV6-5
length: 14
D: TRBD1
CDR3: CASSRTGSSHEQYF
DNA: TGTGCCAGCAGTCGGACAGGGTCTAGCCACGAGCAGTACTTC

J: TRBJ1-5
size: NA
V: TRBV4-1
length: 16
D: NA
CDR3: CASSQGPTGELQPQHF
DNA: TGCGCCAGCAGCCAAGGGCCCACGGGGGAGTTACAGCCCCAGCATTTT

J: TRBJ2-4
size: NA
V: TRBV5-1
length: 13
D: NA
CDR3: CASSQDTLNIQYF
DNA: TGCGCCAGCAGTCAAGACACTTTAAACATTCAGTACTTC

J: TRBJ1-4
size: NA
V: TRBV6-6
length: 14
D: NA
CDR3: CASSYEPQGEKLFF
DNA: TGTGCCAGCAGTTACGAGCCACAGGGTGAAAAACTGTTTTTT

J: TRBJ1-4
size: NA
V: TRBV2
length: 15
D: TRBD1
CDR3: CASSPDRGRDEKLFF
DNA: TGTGCCAGCAGTCCGGACAGGGGGAGGGATGAAAAACTGTTTTTT

J: TRBJ2-1
size: NA
V: TRBV28
length: 16
D: TRBD2
CDR3: CASSPFGGGSYNEQFF
DNA: TGTGCCAGCAGCCCCTTTGGCGGGGGCTCCTACAATGAGCAGTTCTTC

J: TRBJ1-2
size: NA
V: TRBV15
length: 15
D: NA
CDR3: CATSRERGPSYGYTF
DNA: TGTGCCACCAGCAGAGAAAGAGGGCCGTCCTATGGCTACACCTTC

J: TRBJ2-2
size: NA
V: TRBV9
length: 15
D: TRBD1
CDR3: CASSAQGSNTGELFF
DNA: TGTGCCAGCAGCGCACAGGGGTCGAACACCGGGGAGCTGTTTTTT

J: TRBJ2-5
size: NA
V: TRBV19
length: 12
D: NA
CDR3: CASSFSSETQYF
DNA: TGTGCCAGTAGTTTTTCCTCAGAGACCCAGTACTTC

J: TRBJ1-1
size: NA
V: TRBV7-3
length: 14
D: TRBD1
CDR3: CASSFGRGNTEAFF
DNA: TGTGCCAGCAGTTTCGGCAGGGGGAATACTGAAGCTTTCTTT

J: TRBJ1-2
size: NA
V: TRBV2
length: 15
D: NA
CDR3: CASSDSLQGMSGYTF
DNA: TGTGCCAGCAGTGACTCCCTCCAGGGAATGAGTGGCTACACCTTC

J: TRBJ2-3
size: NA
V: TRBV6-5
length: 14
D: TRBD2
CDR3: CAGGAGVNTDTQYF
DNA: TGTGCCGGAGGAGCGGGGGTGAACACAGATACGCAGTATTTT

J: TRBJ2-3
size: NA
V: TRBV24-1
length: 12
D: NA
CDR3: CATGGTTDTQYF
DNA: TGTGCCACCGGGGGGACCACAGATACGCAGTATTTT

J: TRBJ1-2
size: NA
V: TRBV7-2
length: 13
D: NA
CDR3: CASSFRQKYGYTF
DNA: TGTGCCAGCAGCTTCAGACAGAAATATGGCTACACCTTC

J: TRBJ1-2
size: NA
V: TRBV10-1
length: 14
D: NA
CDR3: CASSESRGNYGYTF
DNA: TGCGCCAGCAGTGAGTCCAGGGGAAACTATGGCTACACCTTC

J: TRBJ1-2
size: NA
V: TRBV4-1
length: 15
D: NA
CDR3: CASSQVGGFNYGYTF
DNA: TGCGCCAGCAGCCAAGTGGGGGGATTTAACTATGGCTACACCTTC